Sequencing of this T cell receptor beta chain was carried out in a study of post-analysis software for immune sequencing data. Findings and limits, study-wide: Included in a set of roughly five TRBV segments more frequent in patients than controls were TRBV5-6, TRBV5-1 and TRBV20-1.

Regarding this clonotype: No antigen is known for it.

TCR beta cDNA libraries had unique molecular identifiers. TCRdb analysed the PCR reads with MiXCR anew, one entry per CDR3 protein. The sample shows a few hundred thousand distinct CDR3 sequences, roughly 45% of them seen only once. Losses at the gene ends were 4 bases for V and 2 bases for J; bases not matched to a gene: 7. The CDR3 is made up of 16 amino acids. The specimen was blood. The receptor's source is a girl aged 5 to 17 with multiple sclerosis. This sequence joins TRBV12-3 or TRBV12-4 and TRBJ2-3; 9 bases fit TRBD2. For the CDR3, the DNA is TGTGCCAGCAGTTCAAATCTAGCGGGGTACACAGATACGCAGTATTTT. Translation: CASSSNLAGYTDTQYF.